This T cell receptor (beta chain) was captured in a study of CD8 T cells in ankylosing spondylitis. General study points: One TCR beta motif, made up of under ten highly homologous variants, appeared characteristic of ankylosing spondylitis blood.

Using quantitative 5'-RACE with molecular barcodes, the authors made TCR beta libraries. TCRdb re-analysed the 5' RACE reads in MiXCR, keeping a single row per CDR3 protein. The sample includes around 99,000 distinct CDR3 sequences, roughly 8.8% seen only once; the top ten take over 4.5%. Details on this clonotype: The antigen is undetermined.

The CDR3 covers 16 residues. Trimming removed 3 bases from V and 4 bases from J, with 18 bases in between. Germline CDR1 reads SGHRS; CDR2 reads YFSETQ. The chain joins TRBV5-1 to TRBJ2-3; perhaps TRBD2 as D (6 bases). The sequenced sample consisted of blood, either unsorted or a sorted T cell fraction (not recorded which). The receptor's source is a male donor with ankylosing spondylitis or in good health (not recorded which). This CDR3 is CASSYETSSLADTQYF. Here the CDR3 DNA reads TGCGCCAGCAGCTACGAGACTAGTTCTTTGGCAGATACGCAGTATTTT.